The present entry profiles one T cell receptor (beta chain) with its context. Germline V lookup: CDR1 MDHEN, CDR2 SYDVKM. Trimming at V came to 10 bases and at J to 4 bases, leaving 5 bases not matched to a gene. This CDR3 comprises 12 residues. Authors' processing steps: Amplification of reference gene primers was used by the study to estimate nucleated cell counts. Here immunoSEQ multiplex PCR was the method, and the copy in TCRdb shows in-frame clones only, minus some. V, J and clone size are taken as reported in that table, and D and trimming were inferred from the DNA itself. The table has 150,000 to 200,000 clones, about four fifths seen once. The sample comes from a study of blood T cell repertoires in COVID-19. Across the whole study: Specimens from acute and convalescent COVID-19 originated in the United States, Italy and Spain. Nucleic acid was either cDNA or gDNA, and it came from T cells, B-cell-depleted T cells, or PBMCs.

This receptor was identified in a human donor with acute or convalescent COVID-19. The donor label of this sample is uncertain. The gene calls are TRBV28 and TRBJ1-2; 8 nucleotides agree with TRBD1. Sequencing input: peripheral blood. CDR3 nucleotides: TGTGCCACTAGAACAGGGGGCTATGGCTACACCTTC. As protein: CATRTGGYGYTF.